This T cell receptor beta chain was recorded in a study of blood T cell repertoires in COVID-19. Background on the study: The samples span acute and convalescent COVID-19 from the United States, Italy and Spain. Sources were T cells, B-cell-depleted T cells, or PBMCs; the material itself was cDNA or gDNA.

In the source study's methods: Amplified reference gene primers provided the basis for estimating nucleated cell counts. Repertoires were generated with immunoSEQ multiplex PCR, while TCRdb's copy carries only in-frame clones and drops some. That table supplies the V and J calls and clone size; D and trimming were determined from the DNA. The data contain a few hundred thousand clones, roughly 89% of them seen just once; the ten biggest clones take up 0.95% to 1.3%. Germline assignment: CDR1 MGHRA and CDR2 YSYEKL. V was cut by 0 bases and J by 8 bases, with 5 bases left in between. The CDR3 runs to 13 residues. Seattle's cohort entered during active infection and was followed longitudinally.

This TCR was sampled from a middle-aged woman with COVID-19, enrolled during active disease. The rearrangement joins TRBV4-1 to TRBJ1-6; D perhaps matches TRBD1 (5 bases). Material for sequencing was peripheral blood. CDR3 sequence (DNA): TGCGCCAGCAGCCAAGACAGGGATTCACCCCTCCACTTT. It specifies CASSQDRDSPLHF.